What follows are 2 T cell receptor beta chains derived from one specimen sequenced in a study of shared clonotypes between healthy human individuals. This table comes from immunoSEQ multiplex PCR, and its TCRdb copy is limited to in-frame clones, with some not included. The data show roughly 2,300,000 clones, just under 95% seen once. The sequencing input was naive CD4+ T cells from PBMCs. The subset denotes: CD45RA+ positively selected. These receptors all come from a young man in good health. Some clones in this sample may be carry-over from other donors' samples.

V is TRBV28 and J is TRBJ1-1; no firm D call. The CDR3 spans 13 residues. The germline V gene encodes CDR1 MDHEN and CDR2 SYDVKM. The V and J ends lost 6 bases and 5 bases respectively, with 13 bases between them. CDR3 amino acids: CASSPSLGTEAFF. The CDR3 region has the DNA TGTGCCAGCAGCCCGAGCCTGGGAACTGAAGCTTTCTTT.

As for this clone: Different DNA sequences within this sample yield the same CDR3. The genes are TRBV6-1 and TRBJ1-2, with D maybe TRBD1 (5 bases). The CDR3 has 12 amino acids. The germline CDR1 and CDR2 sequences are MNHNS and SASEGT. Deletions cut 6 bases from V and 2 bases from J, with 7 bases between. As DNA, the CDR3 is TGTGCCAGCAGCCAGGGAAACTATGGCTACACCTTC. Protein: CASSQGNYGYTF.